The next 30 T cell receptor beta chains were all read from a single sample in a study of beta chain features in type 1 diabetes. The authors reverse transcribed all of the isolated RNA, so sequencing captured expressed TCRB transcripts. This table comes from immunoSEQ multiplex PCR, and its TCRdb copy is limited to in-frame clones, with some not included. The repertoire holds approximately 140,000 clones, with less than 9% as singletons. The source material was central memory CD4+ T cells from blood. The source is a woman in her twenties or thirties in good health.

This clone was picked up a small number of times. The rearrangement links TRBV7-9 to TRBJ2-5; 7 bases align to TRBD2. The CDR3 loop spans 14 amino acids. Trimming cost V 5 bases and J 1 base; bases outside gene matches: 4. Germline CDR1 and CDR2: SEHNR and FQNEAQ (reference sequence). The CDR3: CASSRRTSQETQYF. The CDR3 region has the DNA TGTGCCAGCAGCAGACGGACTAGCCAAGAGACCCAGTACTTC.

This clone was detected many times. One end of the junction does not line up with germline, which may come from a read error. V is TRBV6-6 and J is TRBJ2-7; the match to TRBD2 covers 10 bases. The CDR3 is 15 amino acids. Germline-derived CDR1 and CDR2 are MNHNY and SVGAGI (reference sequence). DNA of the CDR3: TGTGCCAGCAATCGTGCTAGCGGGAGCTCCAACGAGCAGTACTTC. Translating gives CASNRASGSSNEQYF.

This clone was detected a few times. Here the CDR3 DNA reads TGTGCCAGCAGTTCAGGTGGGACACTTACCTACGAGCAGTACTTC. It is translated as CASSSGGTLTYEQYF. The J gene is TRBJ2-7, the V gene TRBV28; a possible D gene is TRBD1 (6 bases). Germline assignment: CDR1 MDHEN and CDR2 SYDVKM. This CDR3 region has 15 residues. Trimming took off 4 bases at V and 2 bases at J, with 15 bases between the two ends.

Many counts were recorded for this clone. This chain uses TRBV7-3 with TRBJ2-5; TRBD2 aligns across 8 bases. From germline, CDR1 is SGHTA and CDR2 FQGTGA. The CDR3 is made up of 13 amino acids. With V trimmed by 5 bases and J by 5 bases, 4 bases remained unmatched. The CDR3 bases are TGTGCCAGCAGCCGTAGCGGGATGGAGACCCAGTACTTC. The encoded protein is CASSRSGMETQYF.

This clone turned up a few times. The chain employs TRBV7-2 and TRBJ2-7; D possibly corresponds to TRBD1 (5 bases). Per germline, CDR1 SGHTA and CDR2 FQGNSA. Trimming removed 2 bases at V and 2 bases at J, with 7 bases between. CDR3 length: 13 residues. CDR3 sequence reads: CASSLSTAYEQYF. CDR3 sequence (DNA): TGTGCCAGCAGCTTATCGACAGCCTACGAGCAGTACTTC.

This chain uses TRBV2 with TRBJ1-1; 7 bases fit TRBD1. The CDR3 contains 14 residues. The germline V gene encodes CDR1 SNHLY and CDR2 FYNNEI. Trimming cost V 6 bases and J 1 base; bases outside gene matches: 5. The CDR3 here is CASRETGRNTEAFF. The CDR3 DNA follows: TGTGCCAGCAGGGAGACAGGGAGGAACACTGAAGCTTTCTTT.

The table lists this clone with a few counts. V usage is TRBV19 and J usage is TRBJ2-7; 13 nucleotides agree with TRBD2. With 0 bases clipped from V and 6 bases from J, the junction kept 5 bases outside the gene matches. CDR1 is LNHDA and CDR2 is SQIVND in the germline V gene (reference sequence). The CDR3 spans 16 residues. The CDR3 loop is CASSIERTSGSREQYF. The CDR3 region has the DNA TGTGCCAGTAGTATAGAAAGGACTAGCGGGAGCCGCGAGCAGTACTTC.

This clone came up many times. The chain has TRBV18 and TRBJ2-7, with a weak D call TRBD2 (6 bases). CDR1 is KGHSH, CDR2 LQKENI, per germline. Between the trimmed V and J ends, which lost 5 bases and 0 bases, there was a span of 14 bases. The CDR3 sequence is 15 residues long. CDR3 nucleotides: TGTGCCAGCTCAGCAAAGGAGGGGAGCTCCTACGAGCAGTACTTC. Its translation is CASSAKEGSSYEQYF. Based on the CDR3 plus reference TRBV18 and TRBJ2-7, the full variable domain is NAGVMQNPRHLVRRRGQEARLRCSPMKGHSHVYWYRQLPEEGLKFMVYLQKENIIDESGMPKERFSAEFPKEGPSILRIQQVVRGDSAAYFCASSAKEGSSYEQYFGPGTRLTVT.

CDR3 sequence reads: CARGRGADANTGELFF. In DNA form, the CDR3 reads TGCGCCAGGGGACGCGGGGCGGACGCGAACACCGGGGAGCTGTTTTTT. J is TRBJ2-2 and V is TRBV5-1; weak D call: TRBD2 (6 bases). This CDR3 comprises 16 residues. The germline CDR1 and CDR2 sequences are SGHRS and YFSETQ. V was shortened by 8 bases and J by 0 bases, with 17 bases between the two germline ends.

The chain joins TRBV15 to TRBJ2-2; D is perhaps TRBD1 (6 bases). Deletions cut 9 bases from V and 1 base from J, with 12 bases between. Germline CDR1 LNHNV, CDR2 YYDKDF (reference sequence). This CDR3 is built from 14 residues. CDR3 amino acids: CATTGTWNTGELFF. CDR3 DNA: TGTGCCACGACCGGGACATGGAACACCGGGGAGCTGTTTTTT. The complete variable domain, with remaining parts taken from reference TRBV15 and TRBJ2-2, reads DAMVIQNPRYQVTQFGKPVTLSCSQTLNHNVMYWYQQKSSQAPKLLFHYYDKDFNNEADTPDNFQSRRPNTSFCFLDIRSPGLGDTAMYLCATTGTWNTGELFFGEGSRLTVL.

This clone has ten or more counts. This chain uses TRBV29-1 with TRBJ2-1, with D maybe TRBD2 (6 bases). This CDR3 spans 15 amino acids. V was trimmed by 0 bases and J by 0 bases, leaving 9 bases between them. CDR1 and CDR2 (germline): SQVTM, ANQGSEA. This CDR3 is CSVEDYGSSYNEQFF. DNA of the CDR3: TGCAGCGTTGAAGATTACGGGAGCTCCTACAATGAGCAGTTCTTC.

This clone appeared a few times. At one end, the junction sequence differs from germline, possibly due to a read error. This chain connects TRBV19 to TRBJ2-1, with D hard to call. The CDR3 spans 16 residues. Germline V gene sequence: CDR1 LNHDA, CDR2 SQIVND (reference sequence). CDR3 nucleotides: TGTGCCAGTAGTTTAGAGCCTCGAAGCGTCTACAATGAGCAGTTCTTC. It encodes CASSLEPRSVYNEQFF.

The chain recombines TRBV6-6 with TRBJ1-1, with 10 bases that match TRBD1. Germline lookup yields CDR1 MNHNY and CDR2 SVGAGI (reference sequence). With V trimmed by 4 bases and J by 1 base, 6 bases remained unmatched. The CDR3 sequence is 16 residues long. The CDR3 sequence is CASSLTGGAQNTEAFF. The CDR3, as DNA: TGTGCCAGCAGTTTGACAGGGGGCGCCCAGAACACTGAAGCTTTCTTT.

This clone was detected a few times. The V gene is TRBV5-4, the J gene TRBJ1-5, with TRBD1 identical over 9 bases. The CDR3 sequence is 16 residues long. With V trimmed by 0 bases and J by 4 bases, 5 bases remained unmatched. In germline, CDR1 is SGHNT, CDR2 YYREEE (reference sequence). CDR3 DNA sequence: TGTGCCAGCAGCTTGGGGGGACAGGGTGAAAATCAGCCCCAGCATTTT. Protein sequence: CASSLGGQGENQPQHF. Full variable domain (outside the CDR3, taken from reference TRBV5-4 and TRBJ1-5): ETGVTQSPTHLIKTRGQQVTLRCSSQSGHNTVSWYQQALGQGPQFIFQYYREEENGRGNFPPRFSGLQFPNYSSELNVNALELDDSALYLCASSLGGQGENQPQHFGDGTRLSIL.

The table lists this clone with many counts. The rearrangement joins TRBV18 to TRBJ2-1, with TRBD1 matching over 8 bases. The germline gives CDR1 KGHSH, CDR2 LQKENI. With 6 bases clipped from V and 5 bases from J, the junction kept 0 bases outside the gene matches. The CDR3 spans 12 residues. The CDR3: CASSDRDNEQFF. DNA for the CDR3: TGTGCCAGCTCGGACAGGGACAATGAGCAGTTCTTC.

This clone was counted between two and nine times. The V call is TRBV7-6, the J call TRBJ2-7, with 10 bases fitting TRBD1. The CDR3 consists of 15 residues. Trimming removed 1 base from V and 2 bases from J; junction bases left unmatched: 2. The germline gives CDR1 SGHVS, CDR2 FNYEAQ. This CDR3 is CASSLGTGGTYEQYF. The CDR3 coding sequence is TGTGCCAGCAGCTTAGGGACAGGGGGAACCTACGAGCAGTACTTC.

This clone was seen only a few times. The chain couples TRBV19 to TRBJ2-5; 13 bases align to TRBD2. The CDR3 runs to 17 residues. Germline CDR1 reads LNHDA; CDR2 reads SQIVND (reference sequence). V shed 5 bases and J 5 bases; nucleotides not matched to a gene: 11. The CDR3 loop is CASSAGLAGRLGETQYF. Written as DNA, the CDR3 is TGTGCCAGTAGTGCGGGACTAGCGGGGCGACTGGGGGAGACCCAGTACTTC.

This clone has ten or more counts. V usage is TRBV28 and J usage is TRBJ2-7; 7 positions agree with TRBD2. The CDR3 has 12 amino acids. Per germline, CDR1 MDHEN and CDR2 SYDVKM. V dropped 6 bases and J dropped 7; count of bases not matched to a gene: 6. The CDR3 DNA follows: TGTGCCAGCAGACGGGGGGACGGTGAGCAGTACTTC. This translates into CASRRGDGEQYF.

The chain employs TRBV4-1 and TRBJ1-1; the match to TRBD1 covers 8 bases. Germline CDR1 and CDR2: MGHRA and YSYEKL. The CDR3 spans 17 residues. After removal of 4 bases from V and 4 bases from J, the junction contained 14 bases not matched to a gene. The CDR3 nucleotides are TGCGCCAGCAGCCCTATCCATCGGCAGGGGGCCCGCACTGAAGCTTTCTTT. Encoded protein: CASSPIHRQGARTEAFF.

This clone was seen a few times. V usage is TRBV7-9 and J usage is TRBJ2-5; 9 bases agree with TRBD2. CDR1 and CDR2 from the germline V gene are SEHNR and FQNEAQ (reference sequence). This CDR3 is 15 amino acids long. V lost 3 bases, J lost 5 bases, and 7 bases stayed unmatched. This CDR3 is CASSFRRREGETQYF. The DNA of the CDR3 is TGTGCCAGCAGCTTTAGAAGGCGGGAGGGGGAGACCCAGTACTTC.

This clone was observed a handful of times. The chain uses TRBV11-1 and TRBJ2-1; the match to TRBD2 covers 9 bases. Germline trimming cut 5 bases from V and 7 bases from J; bases unmatched to any gene: 12. CDR1 is SGHAT and CDR2 is FQDESV in the germline V gene (reference sequence). The length of the CDR3 is 16 residues. The CDR3 sequence: CASSRVSGAGGNEQFF. In nucleotides, the CDR3 is TGTGCCAGCAGCAGGGTCAGCGGGGCGGGAGGGAATGAGCAGTTCTTC.

This clone was detected only a few times. This chain links TRBV28 with TRBJ1-1; the match to TRBD1 covers 9 bases. This CDR3 has 15 amino acids. The V gene end was trimmed by 2 bases and the J gene end by 8 bases; junction bases not matched to a gene: 9. Germline CDR1 reads MDHEN; CDR2 reads SYDVKM. CDR3 bases: TGTGCCAGCAGTTTAACTTTGGAGGGACAGGGAGAAGCTTTCTTT. Its translation: CASSLTLEGQGEAFF.

V gene TRBV30 combines with J gene TRBJ2-3; 7 nucleotides align to TRBD2. Unmatched junction bases numbered 9, after V lost 3 bases and J lost 3 bases. The germline V gene encodes CDR1 GTSNPN and CDR2 SVGIG (reference sequence). The CDR3 length is 15 residues. DNA of the CDR3: TGTGCCTGGAGCTCAGGACTAGTCTCGACAGATACGCAGTATTTT. As protein: CAWSSGLVSTDTQYF. Together with reference TRBV30 and TRBJ2-3, the CDR3 gives the full variable domain: SQTIHQWPATLVQPVGSPLSLECTVEGTSNPNLYWYRQAAGRGLQLLFYSVGIGQISSEVPQNLSASRPQDRQFILSSKKLLLSDSGFYLCAWSSGLVSTDTQYFGPGTRLTVL.

This clone was detected only a few times. The V call is TRBV29-1, the J call TRBJ1-4; 7 nucleotides align to TRBD1. This CDR3 is built from 14 residues. Trimming took 4 bases from V and 0 from J; bases not matched to a gene: 2. Looked up from germline, CDR1 is SQVTM and CDR2 is ANQGSEA. In DNA, the CDR3 is TGCAGCGTTGGGGACAGTGCAACTAATGAAAAACTGTTTTTT. Translating gives CSVGDSATNEKLFF.

This clone was seen only a few times. The CDR3 loop is CASSLSRGRSNQPQHF. The CDR3 nucleotides are TGTGCCAGCAGTTTGTCCAGGGGACGAAGCAATCAGCCCCAGCATTTT. The V call is TRBV28, the J call TRBJ1-5; D perhaps matches TRBD1 (6 bases). V was pared by 3 bases and J by 1 base, with 13 bases between. Per germline, CDR1 MDHEN and CDR2 SYDVKM. The CDR3 consists of 16 residues.

The rearrangement links TRBV7-2 to TRBJ2-5, with TRBD2 identical over 16 bases. The DNA matches TRBJ2-7 better at its end, which makes the J call doubtful. Germline CDR1 is SGHTA and CDR2 is FQGNSA. This CDR3 spans 18 amino acids. The CDR3 loop is CASTKGTSGRAGSYEQYF. CDR3 nucleotides: TGTGCCAGCACCAAAGGGACTAGCGGGAGGGCCGGCTCCTACGAGCAGTACTTC.

This clone was seen many times. The gene calls are TRBV28 and TRBJ2-7, with D uncertain. CDR1 MDHEN and CDR2 SYDVKM come from the germline V gene. Trimming shortened V by 6 bases and J by 2 bases, and 11 bases separated the two germline ends. CDR3 length: 13 amino acids. The CDR3 DNA is TGTGCCAGCAGCCCCCCCCCGGCCTACGAGCAGTACTTC. It encodes CASSPPPAYEQYF.

This clone was observed at least ten times. The V gene is TRBV28, the J gene TRBJ2-7; TRBD2 might be the D (6 bases). This CDR3 comprises 15 residues. Germline V gene sequence: CDR1 MDHEN, CDR2 SYDVKM. V lost 5 bases, J lost 3 bases, and 17 bases lay in between. DNA of the CDR3: TGTGCCAGCAGTGTACAGACTAGTGGTCACTACGAGCAGTACTTC. This encodes CASSVQTSGHYEQYF.

The chain recombines TRBV11-2 with TRBJ2-7; 12 nucleotides agree with TRBD1. CDR1 and CDR2 from the germline V gene are SGHAT and FQNNGV. The trim removed 4 bases at V and 5 bases at J, leaving 9 bases unmatched. This CDR3 spans 16 amino acids. This chain's CDR3 is CASSSNPGQGADEQYF. CDR3 sequence (DNA): TGTGCCAGCAGCTCGAATCCGGGACAGGGGGCGGACGAGCAGTACTTC.

This clone was recorded many times. The chain links TRBV9 to TRBJ2-1; TRBD2 agrees at 10 bases. Germline-derived CDR1 and CDR2 are SGDLS and YYNGEE. Trimming cost V 0 bases and J 7 bases; bases outside gene matches: 1. This CDR3 has 14 residues. DNA of the CDR3: TGTGCCAGCAGCGTAGTGACTAGCGGGAATGAGCAGTTCTTC. Amino acid sequence: CASSVVTSGNEQFF.